This T cell receptor beta chain was sequenced during a study of glioma-infiltrating T cells after dendritic cell vaccination. In regard to this clone: Its antigen is not identified.

Study-level findings and limits: Survival was not directly related to TCR clonality in these patients. The cohort had few patients with full blood and tumor sets.

The time point is: after dendritic cell vaccination, including at tumor progression/relapse. Isocitrate dehydrogenase mutation was absent in all glioblastoma patients. The immunoSEQ assay amplified TCRB CDR3 from up to 2 ug DNA. The method was immunoSEQ multiplex PCR; TCRdb's version includes in-frame clones alone and lacks a portion of them. The top ten hold roughly 8.8% of the sample, which has 50,000 to 65,000 clones, around 85% seen once. This CDR3 is built from 15 residues. The V segment lost 2 bases and the J segment 1 base; nucleotides outside the gene matches: 0. CDR1 SNHLY and CDR2 FYNNEI come from the germline V gene.

The chain employs TRBV2 and TRBJ2-3, with 10 bases fitting TRBD2. The sequencing here drew on blood, taken after dendritic cell vaccination. This receptor was identified in a human donor with glioblastoma. CDR3 DNA: TGTGCCAGCAGTGAACTAGCGGGGGGCACAGATACGCAGTATTTT. Translating gives CASSELAGGTDTQYF.